The 6 T cell receptor beta chains given below trace back to one sample, sequenced in a study of response to subunit inactivated influenza vaccine. From the RT-PCR reads, TCRdb called clonotypes with MiXCR, one entry per CDR3 protein. The repertoire consists of just over 300,000 distinct CDR3 sequences, with around a fifth occurring once and the leading ten covering 9.5% to 13%. The sample consisted of PBMCs from blood, taken about 19 months after vaccination. These TCRs come from a man aged 50 to 69 who received an inactivated influenza vaccine.

DNA for the CDR3: TGTGCCAGCAGACCCCGGACTAGCTACAACGAGCAGTACTTC. This sequence encodes CASRPRTSYNEQYF. The V gene is TRBV6-2 or TRBV6-3, the J gene TRBJ2-7, with 8 positions matching TRBD2. The CDR3 spans 14 residues. Trimming took 6 bases from V and 5 from J; bases not matched to a gene: 9. In germline, CDR1 is MNHEY, CDR2 SVGEGT.

The table lists this clonotype with many counts. The chain is built from TRBV6-1 and TRBJ1-5; 7 bases fit TRBD1. This CDR3 comprises 17 residues. The junction had 10 bases not matched to a gene; V was cut back by 5 bases and J by 0 bases. Germline V gene lookup returns CDR1 MNHNS and CDR2 SASEGT. The CDR3 DNA reads as TGTGCCAGCAGTACCCTCGACAGGGCCTATAGCAATCAGCCCCAGCATTTT. Amino acids: CASSTLDRAYSNQPQHF.

The rearrangement joins TRBV20-1 to TRBJ1-1, with a weak D call TRBD1 (6 bases). The CDR3 is 15 residues long. Trimming shortened V by 2 bases and J by 1 base, and 14 bases separated the two germline ends. The germline CDR1 and CDR2 sequences are DFQATT and SNEGSKA (reference sequence). CDR3 amino acids: CSARNAGHGNTEAFF. CDR3 nucleotides: TGCAGTGCTAGAAATGCGGGACACGGGAACACTGAAGCTTTCTTT.

This clonotype was seen only a few times. CDR3 sequence reads: CASSYSNTASGNEQFF. CDR3 DNA: TGTGCCAGCAGTTACTCGAACACAGCAAGCGGCAATGAGCAGTTCTTC. This chain connects TRBV6-5 to TRBJ2-1; D perhaps matches TRBD2 (5 bases). Trimming shortened V by 0 bases and J by 6 bases, and 15 bases separated the two germline ends. Per the germline V gene, CDR1 is MNHEY and CDR2 is SVGAGI. CDR3 length equals 16 residues.

This clonotype was observed a handful of times. V usage is TRBV7-2 and J usage is TRBJ1-2; 11 positions match TRBD1. J was trimmed by 6 bases and V by 5 bases; bases with no gene match: 5. Germline CDR1 reads SGHTA; CDR2 reads FQGNSA. The CDR3 totals 14 residues. The CDR3 loop is CASSKRDRGNGYTF. The DNA for the CDR3 is TGTGCCAGCAGCAAGAGGGACAGGGGGAATGGCTACACCTTC. Drawing the rest from reference TRBV7-2 and TRBJ1-2, the complete variable domain is GAGVSQSPSNKVTEKGKDVELRCDPISGHTALYWYRQSLGQGLEFLIYFQGNSAPDKSGLPSDRFSAERTGGSVSTLTIQRTQQEDSAVYLCASSKRDRGNGYTFGSGTRLTVV.

The V and J genes are TRBV25-1 and TRBJ2-5; a possible D gene is TRBD2 (7 bases). This CDR3 contains 17 residues. Trimming took off 0 bases at V and 2 bases at J, with 16 bases between the two ends. CDR1 is MGHDK and CDR2 is SYGVNS in the germline V gene. CDR3 nucleotides: TGTGCCAGCAGTGAATATTTTTCGGGGGGCCGACAAGAGACCCAGTACTTC. Protein sequence: CASSEYFSGGRQETQYF.